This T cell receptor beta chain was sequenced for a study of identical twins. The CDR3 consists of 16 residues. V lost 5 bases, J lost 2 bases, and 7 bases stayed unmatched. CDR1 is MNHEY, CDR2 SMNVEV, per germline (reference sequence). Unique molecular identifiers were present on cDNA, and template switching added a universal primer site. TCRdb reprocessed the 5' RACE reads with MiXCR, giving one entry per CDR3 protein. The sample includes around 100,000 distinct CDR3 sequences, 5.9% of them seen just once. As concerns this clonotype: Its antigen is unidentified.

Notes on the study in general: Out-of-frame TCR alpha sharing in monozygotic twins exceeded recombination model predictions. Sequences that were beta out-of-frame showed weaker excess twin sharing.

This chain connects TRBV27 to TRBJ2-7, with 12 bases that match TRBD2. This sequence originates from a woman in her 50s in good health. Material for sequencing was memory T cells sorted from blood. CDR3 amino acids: CASSPTSGRPTYEQYF. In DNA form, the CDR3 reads TGTGCCAGCAGTCCAACTAGCGGGAGGCCGACCTACGAGCAGTACTTC.